This TCR beta chain was profiled in a study of response to subunit inactivated influenza vaccine. Overall study results and limits: T cells newly recruited by each seasonal influenza vaccination are few, the authors suggested.

Per the germline V gene, CDR1 is SGHTA and CDR2 is FQGNSA. There are 15 residues in the CDR3. Trimming cost V 5 bases and J 8 bases; bases outside gene matches: 7. TCRdb passed the RT-PCR reads through MiXCR, listing each CDR3 protein once. This sample has 400,000 to 550,000 distinct CDR3 sequences, with about 25% found just once. Comment on this clonotype: Its antigen is not known.

The V call is TRBV7-2, the J call TRBJ2-7; 15 bases match TRBD2. This sequence originates from a man in his forties or fifties who received an inactivated influenza vaccine. Sequencing was performed on CD4+ T cells sorted from PBMCs, taken around 5 days after vaccination. For the CDR3, the DNA is TGTGCCAGCAGCCTTGGGACTAGCGGGAGGTTTCAGCAGTACTTC. It encodes CASSLGTSGRFQQYF.